This T cell receptor (beta chain) came from a study of cytomegalovirus exposure and HLA in healthy donors. CDR3 size: 14 residues. CDR1 is SGHAT and CDR2 is FQDESV in the germline V gene (reference sequence). V was trimmed by 2 bases and J by 2 bases, leaving 8 bases between them. Vbeta (60) and Jbeta (13) primers were used in the PCR. The repertoire was sequenced with immunoSEQ multiplex PCR; TCRdb's copy has only in-frame clones and lacks some. The sample has over 150,000 clones, over 80% seen once; the top ten hold 2% to 2.5%. The specimen sequenced was PBMCs. The V and J genes are TRBV11-1 and TRBJ2-3; D is ambiguous. The receptor's source is a male donor in good health and CMV-seronegative. CDR3 sequence reads: CASSLSDNTDTQYF. CDR3 coding DNA: TGTGCCAGCAGCTTATCAGATAACACAGATACGCAGTATTTT.